This T cell receptor (beta chain) stems from a study of blood T cells in healthy people across ages. Regarding the study as a whole: The unsorted PBMCs prevented any conclusive comparison of naive versus antigen-experienced cells. Per million T cells, TCR beta diversity dropped about linearly as age rose.

Then a second PCR, running roughly 7 to 11 cycles, was carried out with a sample-barcoded 5' primer and a J-beta primer mix. Each cDNA molecule carried a tag from a template-switch adaptor that contained 12 random nucleotides. Each CDR3 protein is one row after TCRdb ran MiXCR on the 5' RACE reads. The sample holds some 730,000 distinct CDR3 sequences, over 20% seen once. V lost 5 bases and J lost 0, with 16 bases in between. There are 16 residues in the CDR3. Germline CDR1 and CDR2: KGHSH and LQKENI. This clonotype was counted between two and nine times. Antigen: not known. The sequence derives from a man aged 65 to 79 in good health. The sample consisted of blood. This chain joins TRBV18 and TRBJ1-2, with a tentative D call TRBD1 (6 bases). CDR3 in amino acids: CASSVDSPPSNYGYTF. The CDR3 DNA follows: TGTGCCAGCTCAGTGGACAGCCCTCCCTCTAACTATGGCTACACCTTC. Full variable domain (rest looked up from reference TRBV18 and TRBJ1-2): NAGVMQNPRHLVRRRGQEARLRCSPMKGHSHVYWYRQLPEEGLKFMVYLQKENIIDESGMPKERFSAEFPKEGPSILRIQQVVRGDSAAYFCASSVDSPPSNYGYTFGSGTRLTVV.